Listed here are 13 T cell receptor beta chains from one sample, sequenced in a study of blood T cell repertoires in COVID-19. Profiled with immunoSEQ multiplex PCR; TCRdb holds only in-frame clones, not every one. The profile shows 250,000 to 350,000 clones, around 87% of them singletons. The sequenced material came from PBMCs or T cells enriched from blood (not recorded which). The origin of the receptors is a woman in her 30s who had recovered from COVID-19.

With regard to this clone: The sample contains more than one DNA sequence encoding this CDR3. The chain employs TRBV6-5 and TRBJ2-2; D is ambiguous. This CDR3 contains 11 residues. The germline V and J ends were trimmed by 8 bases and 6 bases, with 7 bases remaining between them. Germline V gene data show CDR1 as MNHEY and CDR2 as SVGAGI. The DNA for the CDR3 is TGTGCCAGCTCTCGGGCCGGGGAGCTGTTTTTT. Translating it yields CASSRAGELFF.

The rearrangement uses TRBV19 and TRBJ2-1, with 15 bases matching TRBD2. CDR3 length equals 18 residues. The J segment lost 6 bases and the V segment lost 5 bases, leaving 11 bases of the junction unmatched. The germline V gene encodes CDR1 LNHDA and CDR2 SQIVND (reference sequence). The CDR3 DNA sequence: TGTGCCAGTAGTCCCCCATATCCGGGACTAGCGGGGGGCAATGAGCAGTTCTTC. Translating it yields CASSPPYPGLAGGNEQFF.

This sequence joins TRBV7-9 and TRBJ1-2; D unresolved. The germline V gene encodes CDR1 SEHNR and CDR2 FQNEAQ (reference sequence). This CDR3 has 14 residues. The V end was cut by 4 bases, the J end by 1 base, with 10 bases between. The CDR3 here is CASSSWANNYGYTF. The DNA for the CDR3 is TGTGCCAGCAGCTCGTGGGCGAATAACTATGGCTACACCTTC.

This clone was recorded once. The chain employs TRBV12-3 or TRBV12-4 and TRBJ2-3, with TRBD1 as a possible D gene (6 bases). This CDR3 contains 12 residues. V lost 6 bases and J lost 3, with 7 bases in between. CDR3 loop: CASSQGTDTQYF. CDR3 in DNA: TGTGCCAGCAGCCAGGGGACAGATACGCAGTATTTT.

The CDR3 bases are TGTGCCAGCAGTTTACGGAGCCTGGTCGAGACGCAGTATTTT. It is translated as CASSLRSLVETQYF. The chain carries TRBV28 and TRBJ2-3; no reliable D call. Germline V lookup: CDR1 MDHEN, CDR2 SYDVKM. CDR3 length: 14 amino acids. The V end lost 2 bases, the J end lost 9 bases, and 15 bases lay between the germline ends.

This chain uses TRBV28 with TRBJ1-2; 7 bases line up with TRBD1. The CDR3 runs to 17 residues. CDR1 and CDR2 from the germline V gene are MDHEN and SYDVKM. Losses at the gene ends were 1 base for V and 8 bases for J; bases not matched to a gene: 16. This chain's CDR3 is CASSLFPGQGVSGGYTF. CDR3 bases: TGTGCCAGCAGTTTATTCCCGGGGCAGGGGGTATCGGGCGGCTACACCTTC.

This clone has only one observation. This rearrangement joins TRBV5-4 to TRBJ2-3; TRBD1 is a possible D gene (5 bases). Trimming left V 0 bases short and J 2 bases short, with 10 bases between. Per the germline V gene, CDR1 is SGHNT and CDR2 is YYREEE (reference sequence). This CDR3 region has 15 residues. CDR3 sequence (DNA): TGTGCCAGCAGCTTGGAAACAGGTCCCACAGATACGCAGTATTTT. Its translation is CASSLETGPTDTQYF.

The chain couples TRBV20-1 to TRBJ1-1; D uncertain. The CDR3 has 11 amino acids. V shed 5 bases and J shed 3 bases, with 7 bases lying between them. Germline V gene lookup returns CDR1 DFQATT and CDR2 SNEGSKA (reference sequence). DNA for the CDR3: TGCAGTGCTTCCAGTTACACTGAAGCTTTCTTT. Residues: CSASSYTEAFF.

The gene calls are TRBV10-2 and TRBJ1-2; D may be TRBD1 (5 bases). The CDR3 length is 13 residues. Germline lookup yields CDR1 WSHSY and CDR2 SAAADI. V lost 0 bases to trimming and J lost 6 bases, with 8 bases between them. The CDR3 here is CASSESTANGYTF. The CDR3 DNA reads TGCGCCAGCAGTGAGTCGACAGCTAATGGCTACACCTTC.

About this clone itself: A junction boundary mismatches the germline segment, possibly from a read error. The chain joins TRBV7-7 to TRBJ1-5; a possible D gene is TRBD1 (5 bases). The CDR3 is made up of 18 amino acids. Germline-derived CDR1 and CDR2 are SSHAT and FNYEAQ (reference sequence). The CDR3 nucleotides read TGTGCTAGCACTCTCCCAGGGACTGCCTTTAAATTTCGTCAGCCCCAGCATTTT. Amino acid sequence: CASTLPGTAFKFRQPQHF.

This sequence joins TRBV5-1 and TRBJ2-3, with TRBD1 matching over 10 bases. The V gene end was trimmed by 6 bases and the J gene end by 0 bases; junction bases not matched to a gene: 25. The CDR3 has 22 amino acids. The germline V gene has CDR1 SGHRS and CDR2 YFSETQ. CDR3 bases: TGCGCCAGCACCCAATGGACCATAATCCACCGGGACAGGGGACCTAGCACAGATACGCAGTATTTT. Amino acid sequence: CASTQWTIIHRDRGPSTDTQYF.

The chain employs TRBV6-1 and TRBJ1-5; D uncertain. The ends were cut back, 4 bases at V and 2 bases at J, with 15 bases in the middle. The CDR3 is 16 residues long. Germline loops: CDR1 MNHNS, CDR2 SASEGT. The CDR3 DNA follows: TGTGCCAGCAGTGGAGCATATACCCGAGGCAATCAGCCCCAGCATTTT. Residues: CASSGAYTRGNQPQHF.

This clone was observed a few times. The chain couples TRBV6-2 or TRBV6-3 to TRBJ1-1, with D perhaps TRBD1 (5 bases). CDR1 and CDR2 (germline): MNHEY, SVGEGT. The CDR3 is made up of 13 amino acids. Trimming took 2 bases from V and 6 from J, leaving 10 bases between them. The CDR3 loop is CASSYRQGSEAFF. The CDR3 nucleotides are TGTGCCAGCAGTTACCGCCAGGGCTCTGAAGCTTTCTTT.